These T cell receptor beta chains were read from a single sample in a study of control samples from healthy donors and cancer patients. Produced via immunoSEQ multiplex PCR; TCRdb's table is partial and in-frame only. The data contain roughly 130,000 clones, around nine tenths of them singletons. Sequences were obtained from blood. These TCRs come from a man aged 45-65 years in good health. Both conserved end residues are part of each CDR3. The D gene is left open where the match is weak. Rows give clone size only sometimes, using once, few, many, or a class for an expanded clone.

NA	TRBV27	TRBJ2-7	TRBD2	TGTGCCAGCAGTTCCGGAACGGGGGGGTACGAGCAGTACTTC	CASSSGTGGYEQYF
few	TRBV9	TRBJ2-3	NA	TGTGCCAGCAGCGACTACGGGGCCGGAGATACGCAGTATTTT	CASSDYGAGDTQYF
NA	TRBV2	TRBJ2-7	NA	TGTGCCAGCAGCCTTCAACCACCGGGGCAGTACTTC	CASSLQPPGQYF
NA	TRBV6-6	TRBJ1-2	TRBD1	TGTGCCAGCAGGGATCCGGAGGGGGCTGGCTACACCTTC	CASRDPEGAGYTF
NA	TRBV28	TRBJ1-2	TRBD1	TGTGCCAGCAGTTTCAAAGGTAGAGGACAGGGGTATGGCTACACCTTC	CASSFKGRGQGYGYTF
NA	TRBV11-2	TRBJ1-2	TRBD1	TGTGCCAGCAGCAAACGGGACAGGGCCTACACCTTC	CASSKRDRAYTF
NA	TRBV5-1	TRBJ2-5	TRBD2	TGCGCCAGCAGCCACGGACTAGCGGGCTACCAAGAGACCCAGTACTTC	CASSHGLAGYQETQYF
NA	TRBV19	TRBJ1-1	NA	TGTGCCAGTACCCATCAGGGGATGAACACTGAAGCTTTCTTT	CASTHQGMNTEAFF
NA	TRBV18	TRBJ2-1	TRBD1	TGTGCCAGCTCACCACGGACAGGGGGGGACTACAATGAGCAGTTCTTC	CASSPRTGGDYNEQFF
NA	TRBV7-8	TRBJ2-7	NA	TGTGCCAGCAGCCCACCAACTAGGGCGGACTACGAGCAGTACTTC	CASSPPTRADYEQYF
once	TRBV11-2	TRBJ1-4	TRBD1	TGTGCCAGCAGCTTATCCGGGACAGGGGCAGGAGAAAAACTGTTTTTT	CASSLSGTGAGEKLFF
NA	TRBV6-6	TRBJ2-7	TRBD1	TGTGCCAGCAGTTCCCCTCCGGGACAGGGGGCTCACGAGCAGTACTTC	CASSSPPGQGAHEQYF
NA	TRBV6-5	TRBJ2-3	NA	TGTGCCAGCAGTCAGGGGTCAGATACGCAGTATTTT	CASSQGSDTQYF
NA	TRBV5-1	TRBJ2-2	NA	TGCGCCAGCAGCTTGGGAGGAGATAACAGTCTCACCGGGGAGCTGTTTTTT	CASSLGGDNSLTGELFF
NA	TRBV5-1	TRBJ2-2	NA	TGCGCCAGCAGCTTGGACAGGTCGAACACCGGGGAGCTGTTTTTT	CASSLDRSNTGELFF
NA	TRBV6-1	TRBJ2-1	NA	TGTGCCAGCAGCGAAGGGGGATCGTTGTTGGAGCAGTTCTTC	CASSEGGSLLEQFF
NA	TRBV19	TRBJ1-6	NA	TGTGCCAGTAGTTCCAAGACAGTGAACTATAATTCACCCCTCCACTTT	CASSSKTVNYNSPLHF
NA	TRBV28	TRBJ2-7	NA	TGTGCCAGCAGTCCTCCGGGACAAAAGGCCTACGAGCAGTACTTC	CASSPPGQKAYEQYF
NA	TRBV10-1	TRBJ1-5	NA	TGCGCCAGCAGTGAGACAGGGTGGCAGCCCCAGCATTTT	CASSETGWQPQHF
NA	TRBV9	TRBJ1-5	NA	TGTGCCAGCAGCGTAGATGGTCAGGGACCTCAGCCCCAGCATTTT	CASSVDGQGPQPQHF
NA	TRBV15	TRBJ2-1	TRBD2	TGTGCCACCAGCAGGCCTGCGCGGGGGGGGAATGAGCAGTTCTTC	CATSRPARGGNEQFF
NA	TRBV15	TRBJ1-1	TRBD1	TGTGCCACCAGCAGAGCAATTACAGGGGTGAACACTGAAGCTTTCTTT	CATSRAITGVNTEAFF
NA	TRBV2	TRBJ1-2	TRBD1	TGTGCCAGCGGCGGGGACAGGGGGCTTAATGGCTACACCTTC	CASGGDRGLNGYTF
NA	TRBV19	TRBJ1-1	NA	TGTGCCAGTAGGGCCAGGGCGGGCAGCACTGAAGCTTTCTTT	CASRARAGSTEAFF
NA	TRBV5-1	TRBJ1-2	TRBD1	TGCGCCAGCAGCCCGGGACAGGGGGCCGGGGGCTACACCTTC	CASSPGQGAGGYTF
NA	TRBV5-1	TRBJ1-6	NA	TGCGCCAGCCGAGGGGGGAGCTCCTATAATTCACCCCTCCACTTT	CASRGGSSYNSPLHF
NA	TRBV10-1	TRBJ2-3	NA	TGCGCCAGCCAGGGAAAAGATACGCAGTATTTT	CASQGKDTQYF
few	TRBV13	TRBJ1-2	NA	TGTGCCAGCAGCTTGGGTAGTAGACTGTCCTATGGCTACACCTTC	CASSLGSRLSYGYTF
NA	TRBV10-3	TRBJ1-3	NA	TGTGCCATCAGTGGTCAGGGCCCTGGAAACACCATATATTTT	CAISGQGPGNTIYF
NA	TRBV7-7	TRBJ2-5	TRBD2	TGTGCTAGCAGCTTAGGGACTAGCGGGACCATCCAAGAGACCCAGTACTTC	CASSLGTSGTIQETQYF
NA	TRBV13	TRBJ1-6	NA	TGTGCCAGCATTGAGGGGGGTAACGTAAATTCACCCCTCCACTTT	CASIEGGNVNSPLHF
NA	TRBV5-6	TRBJ2-2	NA	TGTGCCAGCAGCTTGTTCGTGGCATCAGCCTACGGGGAGCTGTTTTTT	CASSLFVASAYGELFF
NA	TRBV10-1	TRBJ2-2	NA	TGCGCCAGCAGTACACAGGCTTCCGGGGAGCTGTTTTTT	CASSTQASGELFF
NA	TRBV6-6	TRBJ1-6	NA	TGTGCCAGCAGTTACGCGGGGGAATTGAATTCACCCCTCCACTTT	CASSYAGELNSPLHF
NA	TRBV5-5	TRBJ1-2	TRBD1	TGTGCCAGCAACCTCGGACAGGGCGTCTATGGCTACACCTTC	CASNLGQGVYGYTF
NA	TRBV5-6	TRBJ1-2	NA	TGTGCCAGCAGCCTCCAAACGGGCAACTATGGCTACACCTTC	CASSLQTGNYGYTF
few	TRBV18	TRBJ2-2	TRBD1	TGTGCCAGCTCAGCTCAGGACAGGGGGAACACCGGGGAGCTGTTTTTT	CASSAQDRGNTGELFF
NA	TRBV10-3	TRBJ1-2	NA	TGTGCCATCTCTGTAGGGGACTACTATGGCTACACCTTC	CAISVGDYYGYTF
NA	TRBV4-1	TRBJ2-2	NA	TGCGCCAGCAGCGGACAGATGAACACCGGGGAGCTGTTTTTT	CASSGQMNTGELFF
NA	TRBV10-3	TRBJ2-3	NA	TGTGCCATCAGTGCTTCCGACAAAGGACGCACAGATACGCAGTATTTT	CAISASDKGRTDTQYF
NA	TRBV9	TRBJ1-1	NA	TGTGCCAGCAGCGTAGGGGGGGCAACTGAAGCTTTCTTT	CASSVGGATEAFF
NA	TRBV5-1	TRBJ1-1	NA	TGCGCCAGCAGCTTGGGACACGGTAGGATGCGCAGTCCCGAAGCTTTCTTT	CASSLGHGRMRSPEAFF
NA	TRBV6-1	TRBJ1-3	NA	TGTGCCAGCAGTGAATTGAGGGCGTCGAACACCATATATTTT	CASSELRASNTIYF
NA	TRBV15	TRBJ1-2	TRBD1	TGTGCCACCAGCAGGAGGCGGGACAGCAACTATGGCTACACCTTC	CATSRRRDSNYGYTF
NA	TRBV30	TRBJ1-3	TRBD1	TGTGCCTGGTCCGGGACAGGTGGAAACACCATATATTTT	CAWSGTGGNTIYF
NA	TRBV19	TRBJ2-7	NA	TGTGCCAGTAGTACTCTAACAGGGGAGGACGAGTACTTC	CASSTLTGEDEYF
many	TRBV9	TRBJ1-4	NA	TGTGCCAGCAGCCCATTGGGGGGTGAGACTAATGAAAAACTGTTTTTT	CASSPLGGETNEKLFF
NA	TRBV5-6	TRBJ1-5	NA	TGTGCCAGCAGCCCGGGTCGGTGGGGGGCCCAGCATTTT	CASSPGRWGAQHF
NA	TRBV3-1/TRBV3-2	TRBJ2-3	NA	TGTGCCAGCAGCCAAGGTCCACCAGTAAAAACAGATACGCAGTATTTT	CASSQGPPVKTDTQYF
few	TRBV30	TRBJ1-1	NA	TGTGCCTGGAGTTCAACATTACGGGATCGTGCTGAAGCTTTCTTT	CAWSSTLRDRAEAFF
once	TRBV3-1/TRBV3-2	TRBJ2-5	TRBD1	TGTGCCAGCAGACGACAGGGTGAGGTCTTCATAGAGACCCAGTACTTC	CASRRQGEVFIETQYF
NA	TRBV6-5	TRBJ2-7	TRBD1	TGTGCCAGCAGCAGACAGGGGTCTCTCTACGAGCAGTACTTC	CASSRQGSLYEQYF
NA	TRBV7-9	TRBJ2-7	NA	TGTGCCAGCAGCTTTGTGGGGGTCGAGCAGTACTTC	CASSFVGVEQYF